A selection of T cell receptor beta chains follows, all from one sample in a study of beta chain features in type 1 diabetes. Assay: immunoSEQ multiplex PCR; the TCRdb copy retains only in-frame clones and omits some. The sample holds about 150,000 clones, around 8% seen once. Input material: central memory CD4+ T cells from blood. Receptors originate from a woman aged 40 to 55 with type 1 diabetes. Both conserved end residues are part of each CDR3. A D gene is named only where the DNA matches it firmly. The size entry is marked missing in some rows and otherwise reads once, few, many or a size class.

cdr3_length,clone_size,d_call,j_call,v_call,cdr3_aa,cdr3_nt
15,NA,TRBD2,TRBJ2-1,TRBV10-3,CAISITSGGTHEQFF,TGTGCCATCAGTATAACTAGCGGGGGGACTCATGAGCAGTTCTTC
15,few,NA,TRBJ2-7,TRBV11-1,CASSLAEGTGYEQYF,TGTGCCAGCAGCTTAGCGGAGGGGACGGGCTACGAGCAGTACTTC
15,many,NA,TRBJ2-2,TRBV28,CASRNGGVNTGELFF,TGTGCCAGCAGAAACGGGGGAGTAAACACCGGGGAGCTGTTTTTT
15,many,NA,TRBJ2-2,TRBV19,CASSIPLAGTGELFF,TGTGCCAGTAGTATCCCTCTTGCGGGCACCGGGGAGCTGTTTTTT
14,few,NA,TRBJ1-1,TRBV5-1,CASSNRGRDTEAFF,TGCGCCAGCAGCAATAGGGGTAGAGACACTGAAGCTTTCTTT
14,few,TRBD1,TRBJ1-1,TRBV27,CASRTGTGSTEAFF,TGTGCCAGCAGGACCGGGACAGGGAGCACTGAAGCTTTCTTT
12,NA,NA,TRBJ2-3,TRBV18,CASSPPAGYQYF,TGTGCCAGCTCACCACCGGCCGGGTATCAGTATTTT
12,few,NA,TRBJ1-2,TRBV29-1,CSVERGDYGYTF,TGCAGCGTTGAACGGGGGGACTATGGCTACACCTTC
15,few,TRBD1,TRBJ2-7,TRBV28,CASSPATGISYEQYF,TGTGCCAGCAGTCCAGCGACAGGGATCTCCTACGAGCAGTACTTC
16,few,NA,TRBJ2-7,TRBV6-1,CASSGGHSISSYEQYF,TGTGCCAGCAGTGGTGGGCACAGTATTAGCTCCTACGAGCAGTACTTC
15,NA,TRBD1,TRBJ1-1,TRBV5-1,CASSFQDRGQTEAFF,TGCGCCAGCAGCTTTCAGGACAGGGGGCAAACTGAAGCTTTCTTT
12,few,NA,TRBJ2-7,TRBV6-5,CASSSGHHEQYF,TGTGCCAGCAGCTCAGGGCACCACGAGCAGTACTTC
14,few,TRBD2,TRBJ2-2,TRBV2,CASRTSVNTGELFF,TGTGCCAGCAGGACTAGCGTGAACACCGGGGAGCTGTTTTTT